A selection of T cell receptor beta chains follows, all from one sample in a study of shared clonotypes between healthy human individuals. Libraries were prepared by immunoSEQ multiplex PCR; TCRdb keeps only in-frame clonotypes and omits some of them. The repertoire consists of more than 200,000 clones, with 50% to 75% occurring once and the leading ten covering over 8.5%. Input material: memory CD4+ T cells sorted from blood. These receptors were obtained from a man aged 30 to 45 in good health. Each CDR3 is given with its conserved first and last residue. The D gene is left open where the match is weak. Size values are once, few and many counts, or a class for expanded clones, and some rows have none.

J gene | D gene | clone size | V gene | CDR3 DNA | CDR3 protein
TRBJ2-3 | NA | NA | TRBV2 | TGTGCCAGCAGTGCCCCGACAGGGTACGGGAGAGAGGGCACAGATACGCAGTATTTT | CASSAPTGYGREGTDTQYF
TRBJ2-5 | TRBD2 | few | TRBV7-4 | TGTGCCAGCAGCTTCTTTCTATCGGGGGGAGAGGACCCTAAAAACCAAGAGACCCAGTACTTC | CASSFFLSGGEDPKNQETQYF
TRBJ2-3 | NA | NA | TRBV11-3 | TGTGCCAGCAGCCGGGAACCGGGATCTACGCAGTATTTT | CASSREPGSTQYF
TRBJ2-7 | NA | NA | TRBV27 | TGTGCCAGCAGTTTATCCCACATCATCTACGAGCAGTACTTC | CASSLSHIIYEQYF
TRBJ2-3 | TRBD2 | NA | TRBV5-4 | TGTGCCAGCAGCCCTAGCGGGCCCTTTAGCACAGATACGCAGTATTTT | CASSPSGPFSTDTQYF
TRBJ1-2 | TRBD1 | few | TRBV4-1 | TGCGCCAGCAGCCAAACCGGGACAGGGGCCTCTAACTATGGCTACACCTTC | CASSQTGTGASNYGYTF
TRBJ2-1 | NA | NA | TRBV2 | TGTGCCAGCAGGCAGGGACTCAATGAGCAGTTCTTC | CASRQGLNEQFF
TRBJ2-7 | NA | NA | TRBV11-3 | TGTGCCAGCAGCTTAGATTTGGGGGAGGCTCTTCTCGAGCAGTACTTC | CASSLDLGEALLEQYF
TRBJ2-2 | NA | NA | TRBV19 | TGTGCCAGTAGTGAAACAGGAGCCGGGGAGCTGTTTTTT | CASSETGAGELFF
TRBJ2-7 | TRBD2 | NA | TRBV13 | TGTGCCAGCAGCTTAGAGGGCGGGAGGAATTCCTACGAGCAGTACTTC | CASSLEGGRNSYEQYF
TRBJ2-1 | NA | NA | TRBV18 | TGTGCCAGCTCACCCCGGGACATAAGCAATGAGCAGTTCTTC | CASSPRDISNEQFF
TRBJ2-7 | TRBD1 | NA | TRBV27 | TGTGCCAGCAGTCCGGGACAGGGGCTCTACGAGCAGTACTTC | CASSPGQGLYEQYF
TRBJ2-3 | NA | few | TRBV7-2 | TGTGCCAGCAGCTCTGTTCGTCGGGCCACAGATACGCAGTATTTT | CASSSVRRATDTQYF
TRBJ1-4 | NA | NA | TRBV28 | TGTGCCAGCAGTGGCACCAGGGCTGAAAAACTGTTTTTT | CASSGTRAEKLFF
TRBJ2-5 | NA | once | TRBV23-1 | TGCGCCAGCAGTCCCGGGTCGGAGACCCAGTACTTC | CASSPGSETQYF
TRBJ1-3 | TRBD1 | NA | TRBV18 | TGTGCCAGCTCACCACGACAGGGGACCGGAAACACCATATATTTT | CASSPRQGTGNTIYF
TRBJ1-4 | NA | once | TRBV10-3 | TGTGCCATCAGTCCCCGAGGGGGGTCTAATGAAAAACTGTTTTTT | CAISPRGGSNEKLFF
TRBJ1-2 | NA | few | TRBV10-2 | TGCGCCAGCAGGCTACAGGGCGAGGATGGCTACACCTTC | CASRLQGEDGYTF
TRBJ1-1 | NA | NA | TRBV6-1 | TGTGCCAGCAGTGAATATTGGTCGAACACTGAAGCTTTCTTT | CASSEYWSNTEAFF
TRBJ2-2 | TRBD2 | NA | TRBV19 | TGTGCCAGTAGGGGACTAGCCGCGAACACCGGGGAGCTGTTTTTT | CASRGLAANTGELFF
TRBJ2-1 | NA | once | TRBV2 | TGTGCCAGCGGTGGCAATGAGCAGTTCTTC | CASGGNEQFF
TRBJ1-2 | NA | NA | TRBV4-3 | TGCGCCAGCAGCCAAGTTTCAGGGGACACCAACTATGGCTACACCTTC | CASSQVSGDTNYGYTF
TRBJ2-7 | NA | few | TRBV18 | TGTGCCAGCTCACCAGGAACTTTGGATGAGCAGTACTTC | CASSPGTLDEQYF
TRBJ2-2 | TRBD2 | few | TRBV7-2 | TGTGCCAGCAGCTGGAGGCGGGAGCGAGCCGGGGAGCTGTTTTTT | CASSWRRERAGELFF
TRBJ2-5 | NA | many | TRBV19 | TGTGCCAGTAGTATCTGGGGGTTGGAAGAGACCCAGTACTTC | CASSIWGLEETQYF
TRBJ2-2 | TRBD2 | NA | TRBV28 | TGTGCCAGCAGTTTGCCTAGCGGGAGGGACACCGGGGAGCTGTTTTTT | CASSLPSGRDTGELFF
TRBJ2-7 | TRBD2 | NA | TRBV7-6 | TGTGCCAGCAGCTTAGGGTCCCTAGCGGGAGGGGGAAAGCAGTACTTC | CASSLGSLAGGGKQYF
TRBJ2-7 | NA | NA | TRBV4-2 | TGTGCCAGCAGCCTTCACCTAGGTGAATCCTACGAGCAGTACTTC | CASSLHLGESYEQYF
TRBJ2-7 | NA | NA | TRBV15 | TGTGCCACCAGCAGAGATCCCACTAGGGACGAGCAGTACTTC | CATSRDPTRDEQYF
TRBJ2-7 | TRBD2 | once | TRBV4-3 | TGCGCCAGCAGCCAAGACCAGCGGGAGGGCCGTCGGGAGCAGTACTTC | CASSQDQREGRREQYF
TRBJ1-5 | NA | few | TRBV2 | TGTGCCAGCAGTGAATCCGGCAGGGTGGGGCCCAATCAGCCCCAGCATTTT | CASSESGRVGPNQPQHF
TRBJ1-2 | NA | NA | TRBV5-6 | TGTGCCAGCAGCGTCGAGGGGGGCTTTGGCTACACCTTC | CASSVEGGFGYTF
TRBJ2-7 | NA | few | TRBV4-3 | TGCGCCAGCAGCCGAAAGGTTGCGGGCGAGCAGTACTTC | CASSRKVAGEQYF
TRBJ1-1 | NA | NA | TRBV2 | TGTGCCAGCAGTGATGAGGGGGTGGACACTGAAGCTTTCTTT | CASSDEGVDTEAFF
TRBJ1-2 | TRBD1 | many | TRBV6-5 | TGTGCCAGCAGTTACTCCCAAGGGGGCCTCAACTATGGCTACACCTTC | CASSYSQGGLNYGYTF
TRBJ2-2 | TRBD2 | NA | TRBV29-1 | TGCAGCGTTGGACTAGCGGGAGACACCGGGGAGCTGTTTTTT | CSVGLAGDTGELFF
TRBJ1-1 | NA | NA | TRBV27 | TGTGCCAGCAGTCCTCGGACAGAGAGTGCAAAAGCTTTCTTT | CASSPRTESAKAFF
TRBJ1-2 | TRBD1 | few | TRBV15 | TGTGCCACCAGCAGAGATCGGACAGGGGATTATGGCTACACCTTC | CATSRDRTGDYGYTF
TRBJ2-7 | NA | NA | TRBV5-1 | TGCGCCAGCAACCCGGGGACCCAGGGGGGGGAGCAGTACTTC | CASNPGTQGGEQYF
TRBJ1-2 | NA | few | TRBV5-1 | TGCGCCAGCAGCTTGGACCTAACCAGCTATGGCTACACCTTC | CASSLDLTSYGYTF
TRBJ2-5 | TRBD1 | NA | TRBV18 | TGTGCCAGCTCACCCTGGACAGGGGACGAGACCCAGTACTTC | CASSPWTGDETQYF
TRBJ2-7 | TRBD2 | many | TRBV28 | TGTGCCAGCAGTCGGACTAGCGGTTACGAGCAGTACTTC | CASSRTSGYEQYF
TRBJ2-7 | TRBD2 | once | TRBV28 | TGTGCCAGCAGAAAGACTAGCGGGAGGGCCTACGAGCAGTACTTC | CASRKTSGRAYEQYF
TRBJ2-3 | NA | NA | TRBV5-1 | TGCGCCAGCAGCATCACCCCTGGCACAGATACGCAGTATTTT | CASSITPGTDTQYF
TRBJ2-1 | NA | NA | TRBV5-1 | TGCGCCAGCAGCTTGCCTGGAACAAATGAGCAGTTCTTC | CASSLPGTNEQFF
TRBJ2-1 | NA | once | TRBV9 | TGTGCCAGCAGCGTAGTTTTGAACAATGAGCAGTTCTTC | CASSVVLNNEQFF
TRBJ1-5 | NA | NA | TRBV7-2 | TGTGCCAGCAGCTTAGGGACAGGCAATCAGCCCCAGCATTTT | CASSLGTGNQPQHF
TRBJ2-7 | TRBD2 | NA | TRBV6-5 | TGTGCCAGCAGCCGCCCAGGTGCGGGAGTCTACGAGCAGTACTTC | CASSRPGAGVYEQYF
TRBJ1-1 | TRBD1 | NA | TRBV9 | TGTGCCAGCAGCGCACAGGGGGGCACTGAAGCTTTCTTT | CASSAQGGTEAFF
TRBJ2-6 | NA | many | TRBV27 | TGTGCCAGCAGTAGTCGAAACTCTGGGGCCAACGTCCTGACTTTC | CASSSRNSGANVLTF
TRBJ2-4 | TRBD1 | many | TRBV9 | TGTGCCAGCAGCGTAGACCCAGGGGGCATGTTGAAAAACATTCAGTACTTC | CASSVDPGGMLKNIQYF
TRBJ2-1 | TRBD1 | NA | TRBV9 | TGTGCCAGCAGCCCGACAGGGGTCGGTGAGCAGTTCTTC | CASSPTGVGEQFF
TRBJ2-2 | NA | NA | TRBV18 | TGTGCCAGCTCACCAGTTCGGGCCACCGGGGAGCTGTTTTTT | CASSPVRATGELFF
TRBJ1-5 | NA | many | TRBV19 | TGTGCCAGTGGGGGGCGGTCCCAGCATTTT | CASGGRSQHF
TRBJ1-2 | NA | NA | TRBV28 | TGTGCCAGCAGTCTCGTGGGCAGGGCGGGGTATGGCTACACCTTC | CASSLVGRAGYGYTF
TRBJ1-1 | TRBD1 | NA | TRBV28 | TGTGCCAGCAGTGGATCCTTGACAGGGGTGAACACTGAAGCTTTCTTT | CASSGSLTGVNTEAFF
TRBJ1-5 | NA | NA | TRBV27 | TGTGCCAGCAGTCCCCACCGATTTGATCAGCCCCAGCATTTT | CASSPHRFDQPQHF
TRBJ1-5 | TRBD1 | NA | TRBV18 | TGTGCCAATTCAGACAGGGATCAGCAGCCCCAGCATTTT | CANSDRDQQPQHF